The 20 T cell receptor beta chains below were found in one sample sequenced in a study of control samples from healthy donors and cancer patients. Sequencing used immunoSEQ multiplex PCR; TCRdb keeps in-frame clones, though not all of them. The sample records approximately 100,000 clones, about 89% being singletons. The sequencing input was blood. The receptors originated from a young man in good health.

The gene calls are TRBV19 and TRBJ2-3; 8 bases line up with TRBD2. The CDR3 covers 15 residues. The J segment lost 3 bases and the V segment lost 4 bases, leaving 6 bases of the junction unmatched. Looked up from germline, CDR1 is LNHDA and CDR2 is SQIVND (reference sequence). The CDR3: CASSRAGVRTDTQYF. Here the CDR3 DNA reads TGTGCCAGTAGTAGAGCGGGGGTTAGGACAGATACGCAGTATTTT.

The chain joins TRBV6-2 or TRBV6-3 to TRBJ2-1; 7 nucleotides agree with TRBD2. Germline CDR1 and CDR2: MNHEY and SVGEGT. V dropped 5 bases and J dropped 7; count of bases not matched to a gene: 8. The CDR3 is 14 residues long. CDR3 sequence reads: CASSKLAYPNEQFF. CDR3 nucleotides: TGTGCCAGCAGTAAACTAGCGTACCCTAATGAGCAGTTCTTC.

This clone has a single count. This chain joins TRBV19 and TRBJ1-3; D is uncertain. The CDR3 totals 14 residues. Germline lookup yields CDR1 LNHDA and CDR2 SQIVND (reference sequence). Between the trimmed V and J ends, which lost 3 bases and 2 bases, there was a span of 8 bases. CDR3 sequence: CASSIRVPGNTIYF. DNA of the CDR3: TGTGCCAGTAGTATTCGGGTCCCTGGAAACACCATATATTTT.

This rearrangement joins TRBV7-6 to TRBJ1-3; a possible D gene is TRBD1 (5 bases). Germline V gene sequence: CDR1 SGHVS, CDR2 FNYEAQ. The CDR3 is 19 residues long. Trimming pared 1 base from V and 0 bases from J, leaving 19 bases between. This CDR3 reads CASSLVAPPTANSGNTIYF. The DNA for the CDR3 is TGTGCCAGCAGCTTAGTAGCCCCCCCGACAGCGAACTCTGGAAACACCATATATTTT.

This chain links TRBV19 with TRBJ2-7, with D maybe TRBD1 (5 bases). Looked up from germline, CDR1 is LNHDA and CDR2 is SQIVND (reference sequence). This CDR3 has 15 residues. The V gene lost 7 bases and the J gene lost 6 bases, with 22 bases spanning the gap. The chain's CDR3 is CASIPRGRGFCEQYF. For the CDR3, the DNA is TGTGCCAGTATCCCTCGTGGAAGGGGTTTCTGCGAGCAGTACTTC.

CDR3 coding DNA: TGTGCCAGCTCAGTAGAGAGTTTGACATCTGGAAACACCATATATTTT. Translation: CASSVESLTSGNTIYF. This chain joins TRBV18 and TRBJ1-3; D is ambiguous. Germline-derived CDR1 and CDR2 are KGHSH and LQKENI. V was cut by 5 bases and J by 1 base, with 15 bases left in between. The CDR3 covers 16 residues.

The chain uses TRBV18 and TRBJ1-1; D possibly corresponds to TRBD1 (6 bases). In germline, CDR1 is KGHSH, CDR2 LQKENI. V lost 6 bases and J lost 6, with 11 bases in between. The CDR3 is 12 residues long. In nucleotides, the CDR3 is TGTGCCAGCTCCAACAGGGAGGCTGAAGCTTTCTTT. Protein product: CASSNREAEAFF.

This chain joins TRBV24-1 and TRBJ2-5, with D perhaps TRBD1 (5 bases). Germline loops: CDR1 KGHDR, CDR2 SFDVKD. The V end was cut by 1 base, the J end by 2 bases, with 10 bases between. The CDR3 length is 15 residues. DNA for the CDR3: TGTGCCACCAGTGATTTTACAGGTGTTCAAGAGACCCAGTACTTC. This encodes CATSDFTGVQETQYF.

The chain links TRBV6-5 to TRBJ1-2; D gene uncertain. Trimming took 2 bases from V and 6 from J, leaving 10 bases between them. Germline V lookup: CDR1 MNHEY, CDR2 SVGAGI. CDR3 size: 13 residues. The CDR3 protein is CASSYGGRDGYTF. The CDR3 DNA follows: TGTGCCAGCAGTTACGGTGGGAGGGATGGCTACACCTTC.

The chain recombines TRBV20-1 with TRBJ2-3; TRBD1 matches at 9 bases. The CDR3 is made up of 13 amino acids. With V trimmed by 3 bases and J by 5 bases, 3 bases remained unmatched. Germline CDR1 reads DFQATT; CDR2 reads SNEGSKA (reference sequence). The CDR3 protein is CSASTGGLDTQYF. The DNA for the CDR3 is TGCAGTGCTAGTACAGGGGGCCTAGATACGCAGTATTTT.

The chain uses TRBV18 and TRBJ2-7; D is possibly TRBD1 (6 bases). The germline V and J ends were trimmed by 3 bases and 3 bases, with 12 bases remaining between them. The CDR3 is made up of 14 amino acids. Germline CDR1 KGHSH, CDR2 LQKENI. In nucleotides, the CDR3 is TGTGCCAGCTCACCCACAGGGTTACTCTACGAGCAGTACTTC. Protein product: CASSPTGLLYEQYF.

This clone was seen once. The chain couples TRBV5-4 to TRBJ1-6; 10 bases match TRBD1. Germline V gives CDR1 SGHNT, CDR2 YYREEE (reference sequence). CDR3 length equals 15 residues. V lost 4 bases to trimming and J lost 10 bases; unmatched junction nucleotides: 8. The CDR3 DNA is TGTGCCAGCAGCCCAGAGGGGACAGGGGCCTCACCCCTCCACTTT. Its protein is CASSPEGTGASPLHF.

This clone occurred once. This chain uses TRBV10-3 with TRBJ1-5; TRBD1 is a possible D gene (5 bases). V was shortened by 6 bases and J by 2 bases, with 14 bases between the two germline ends. The germline V gene encodes CDR1 ENHRY and CDR2 SYGVKD. The CDR3 is 15 amino acids. The DNA of the CDR3 is TGTGCCATCAGAGATGAGGGGATCGGCAATCAGCCCCAGCATTTT. This translates into CAIRDEGIGNQPQHF.

This rearrangement joins TRBV28 to TRBJ1-1, with D tentatively TRBD1 (5 bases). There are 11 residues in the CDR3. V lost 3 bases, J lost 10 bases, and 9 bases lay in between. CDR1 is MDHEN, CDR2 SYDVKM, per germline. The CDR3 coding sequence is TGTGCCAGCAGTTTGACAGAGAGAGCTTTCTTT. It specifies CASSLTERAFF.

This chain connects TRBV10-1 to TRBJ2-3; D ambiguous. V lost 4 bases and J lost 6, with 14 bases in between. The germline V gene encodes CDR1 WNHNN and CDR2 SYGVQD (reference sequence). The CDR3 totals 14 residues. The CDR3, as DNA: TGCGCCAGCAGTGTCGGGCCTAGAAAGGATACGCAGTATTTT. Its translation is CASSVGPRKDTQYF.

In DNA, the CDR3 is TGTGCCAGCAGCGATATAACCGGCGGAAACACCATATATTTT. Protein product: CASSDITGGNTIYF. The chain recombines TRBV6-5 with TRBJ1-3; D is undetermined. This CDR3 contains 14 residues. Germline V gene sequence: CDR1 MNHEY, CDR2 SVGAGI. Trimming took 6 bases from V and 4 from J, leaving 13 bases between them.

The chain joins TRBV4-2 to TRBJ1-5, with 7 bases aligning to TRBD1. This CDR3 region has 16 residues. Germline V lookup: CDR1 LGHNA, CDR2 YNFKEQ. J gave up 3 bases and V 1 base, and 6 bases lay outside the gene matches. CDR3 sequence (DNA): TGTGCCAGCAGCCAAGCTACAGGGGCCTTCAATCAGCCCCAGCATTTT. Residues: CASSQATGAFNQPQHF.

This clone was recorded once. The rearrangement joins TRBV7-8 to TRBJ2-2; TRBD2 matches at 9 bases. Germline-derived CDR1 and CDR2 are SGHVS and FQNEAQ. CDR3 length: 18 amino acids. J lost 5 bases, V lost 5 bases, and 15 bases had no gene match. The CDR3 spells CASSRASGGRAKTGELFF. The CDR3 nucleotides are TGTGCCAGCAGCCGAGCGTCGGGCGGGAGGGCCAAAACCGGGGAGCTGTTTTTT.

This chain joins TRBV6-5 and TRBJ1-1; D call uncertain. V was pared by 0 bases and J by 2 bases, with 10 bases between. The CDR3 consists of 15 residues. The germline CDR1 and CDR2 sequences are MNHEY and SVGAGI. CDR3 loop: CASSYSPEINTEAFF. The CDR3 DNA reads as TGTGCCAGCAGTTACTCTCCAGAGATAAACACTGAAGCTTTCTTT.

The CDR3 nucleotides are TGTGCCAGCAGTTCGAGACGACTAGATGGCTACACCTTC. Its translation is CASSSRRLDGYTF. The chain couples TRBV12-3 or TRBV12-4 to TRBJ1-2; D remains ambiguous. V shed 4 bases and J shed 6 bases, with 12 bases lying between them. The CDR3 sequence is 13 residues long.